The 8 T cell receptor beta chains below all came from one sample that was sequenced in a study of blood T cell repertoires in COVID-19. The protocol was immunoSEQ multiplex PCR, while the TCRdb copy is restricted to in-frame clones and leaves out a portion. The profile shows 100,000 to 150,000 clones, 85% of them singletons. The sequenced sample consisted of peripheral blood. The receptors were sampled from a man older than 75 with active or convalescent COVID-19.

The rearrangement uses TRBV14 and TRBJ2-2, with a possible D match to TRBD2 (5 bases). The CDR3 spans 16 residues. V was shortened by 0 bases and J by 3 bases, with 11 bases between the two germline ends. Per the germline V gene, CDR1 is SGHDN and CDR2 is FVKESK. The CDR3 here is CASSQDWTGDTGELFF. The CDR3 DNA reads TGTGCCAGCAGCCAAGATTGGACCGGGGACACCGGGGAGCTGTTTTTT.

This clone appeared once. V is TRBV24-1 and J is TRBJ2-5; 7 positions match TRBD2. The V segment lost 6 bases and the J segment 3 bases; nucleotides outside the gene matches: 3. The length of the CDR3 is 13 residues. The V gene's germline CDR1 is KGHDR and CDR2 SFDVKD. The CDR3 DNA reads TGTGCCACCAGTCTGGGGGGGAAAGAGACCCAGTACTTC. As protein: CATSLGGKETQYF.

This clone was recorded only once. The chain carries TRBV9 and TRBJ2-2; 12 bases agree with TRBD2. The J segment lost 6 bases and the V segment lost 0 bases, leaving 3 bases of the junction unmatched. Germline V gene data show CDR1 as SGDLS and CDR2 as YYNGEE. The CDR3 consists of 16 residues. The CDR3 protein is CASSVASGRAPGELFF. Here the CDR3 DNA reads TGTGCCAGCAGCGTAGCTAGCGGGAGGGCCCCCGGGGAGCTGTTTTTT.

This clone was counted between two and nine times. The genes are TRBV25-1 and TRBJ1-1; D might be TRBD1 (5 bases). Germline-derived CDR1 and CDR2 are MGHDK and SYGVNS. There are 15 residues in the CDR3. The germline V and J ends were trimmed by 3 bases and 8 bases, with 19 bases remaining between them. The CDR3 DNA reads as TGTGCCAGCAGTGATGTGGCTAATGGACACCCCGAAGCTTTCTTT. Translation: CASSDVANGHPEAFF.

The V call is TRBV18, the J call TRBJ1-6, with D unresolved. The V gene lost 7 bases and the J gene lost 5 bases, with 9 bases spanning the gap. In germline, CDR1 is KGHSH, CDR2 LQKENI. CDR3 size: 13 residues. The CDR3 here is CASFVRNNSPLHF. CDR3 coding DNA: TGTGCCAGCTTCGTTAGAAATAATTCACCCCTCCACTTT.

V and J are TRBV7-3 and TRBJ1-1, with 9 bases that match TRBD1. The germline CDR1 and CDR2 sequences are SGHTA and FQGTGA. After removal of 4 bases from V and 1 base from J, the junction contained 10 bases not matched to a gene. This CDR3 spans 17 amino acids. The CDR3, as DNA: TGTGCCAGCAGCTCCGGGACAGGGAGGTTTGAGAACACTGAAGCTTTCTTT. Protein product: CASSSGTGRFENTEAFF.

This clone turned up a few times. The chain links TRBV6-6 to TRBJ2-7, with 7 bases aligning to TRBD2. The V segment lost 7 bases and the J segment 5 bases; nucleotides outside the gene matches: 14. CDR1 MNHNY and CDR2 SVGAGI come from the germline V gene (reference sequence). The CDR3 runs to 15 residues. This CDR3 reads CASTRLAVFEDEQYF. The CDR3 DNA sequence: TGTGCCAGCACTAGACTAGCCGTCTTTGAAGACGAGCAGTACTTC.

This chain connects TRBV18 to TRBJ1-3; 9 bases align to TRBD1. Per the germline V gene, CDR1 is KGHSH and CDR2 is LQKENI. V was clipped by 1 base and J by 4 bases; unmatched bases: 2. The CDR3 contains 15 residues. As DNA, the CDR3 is TGTGCCAGCTCACCACGCGGGACAGGGGGAAACACCATATATTTT. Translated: CASSPRGTGGNTIYF. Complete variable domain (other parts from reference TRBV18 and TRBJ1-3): NAGVMQNPRHLVRRRGQEARLRCSPMKGHSHVYWYRQLPEEGLKFMVYLQKENIIDESGMPKERFSAEFPKEGPSILRIQQVVRGDSAAYFCASSPRGTGGNTIYFGEGSWLTVV.